The source of this T cell receptor (beta chain) is a study of CD8+ T cells in alopecia areata (dated by TCRdb to 2016 to 2019). Broadly, across the study: Treated patients were enrolled in an open-label pilot trial of oral tofacitinib at 5 to 10 mg twice daily for moderate-to-severe alopecia areata. To study T cell clonal expansion in alopecia areata, the researchers applied high-throughput TCRbeta sequencing to both the C3H/HeJ mouse model and human patients. Human TCRbeta sequencing covered scalp tissue and sorted CD4+ and CD8+ peripheral blood T cells from patchy and totalis/universalis alopecia areata patients and healthy controls. immunoSEQ multiplex PCR using 35 Vbeta forward primers and 13 Jbeta reverse primers was used to amplify TCRbeta CDR3 regions. RNA came from the PAXgene miRNA kit for fixed scalp, the miRNeasy kit for PBMCs, and the RNeasy kit for mouse skin. Clonality in the scalp was compared among normal scalp (n=4), patchy alopecia areata scalp (n=8), and alopecia totalis/universalis scalp (n=8). For the treated patients, the SALT score, which quantifies what percentage of scalp surface area is affected, served as the measure of disease severity. Patients on tofacitinib were biopsied at baseline and after 4 and 24 weeks of treatment, and several of the patients also had a later scalp biopsy. Tofacitinib was administered for 6 to 18 months, and 6 months of follow-up off drug were then conducted to assess delayed response and recurrence. Study-level results and caveats: Shared TCR sequences between patients were less evident than in mice, which may be partly attributable to HLA diversity in the patient population. Compared with normal scalp, lesional scalp, particularly in alopecia totalis/universalis, had higher clonality and more expanded CD8+ clones, which suggests antigenic drive. With tofacitinib, both scalp clonality and the number of expanded CD8+ clones among the top 100 scalp clones went down significantly. Because the treated cohort was small and included a single nonresponder, larger studies are needed to assess links between baseline CD8+ expansion and response. During tofacitinib treatment, many expanded lesional clones remained in scalp and blood, and this persistence may partly explain relapse after treatment is stopped. Resident alphabeta T cells in normal human skin are also sequenced, complicating scalp TCR repertoire analysis, unlike mouse skin dominated by gammadelta T cells.

This clone has only a few counts. There is no known antigen for this receptor. Base-call qualities are not available, and no considerably larger clone is one nucleotide away. The library was built by means of the immunoSEQ multiplex PCR assay. To provide template for TCR sequencing, every sample had RNA extracted and reverse transcribed into cDNA. First-strand cDNA was synthesized with SuperScript III using a 2:1 mix of oligo-dT and random hexamers. A synthetic immune receptor repertoire was used to measure amplification bias, and any remaining bias was corrected computationally. The study's processing was this. Raw reads were preprocessed for error removal, and CDR3 was defined according to IMGT conventions as running from the conserved cysteine to phenylalanine. To get clonality, Shannon entropy was normalized by log2 of the number of productive unique TCRs and the result was subtracted from 1. Whether scalp clones were CD4 or CD8 was inferred by matching scalp TCRbeta sequences against CD4 and CD8 repertoires sorted from blood. TCRdb provides this immuneACCESS table in a form limited to in-frame rearrangements. Some clones are lacking; in checked studies, under half of them reflect an unresolved V gene, and why the rest are absent is not known. That table is the source of V, J and clone size, and D and trimming were worked out from the DNA. The sample data list hundreds of thousands of clones, and about 60% of these were observed just once. The biggest ten clones account for about 0.9% of the sample.

V and J are truncated by 4 bases and 5 bases respectively, leaving an intervening sequence of 12 bases. From a lookup of the germline V gene (reference sequence), CDR1 and CDR2 are SGHNT and YYREEE. Measured from the cysteine to the phenylalanine, the CDR3 is 13 residues long. CDR3 DNA is the only sequence kept; it has 39 bases, read in frame from the first base. The sample's treatment or condition label, decoded: oral pan-JAK inhibitor, 5-10 mg twice daily. Lesional scalp punch biopsies and peripheral blood were obtained from alopecia areata patients. PBMCs were isolated by density centrifugation and stained for CD3, CD4 and CD8, after which CD4+ and CD8+ T cells were sorted on a FACSAria.

The material was CD4+ T cells sorted from blood, obtained around week 53, from a patient treated with tofacitinib. The chain couples TRBV5-4 to TRBJ2-5; possibly the D gene is TRBD1, per 6 matching bases. This receptor was identified in a human donor with alopecia areata. The CDR3 in this case is CASSTQGDETQYF. In nucleotides, the sequence is TGTGCCAGCAGCACACAGGGTGATGAGACCCAGTACTTC.